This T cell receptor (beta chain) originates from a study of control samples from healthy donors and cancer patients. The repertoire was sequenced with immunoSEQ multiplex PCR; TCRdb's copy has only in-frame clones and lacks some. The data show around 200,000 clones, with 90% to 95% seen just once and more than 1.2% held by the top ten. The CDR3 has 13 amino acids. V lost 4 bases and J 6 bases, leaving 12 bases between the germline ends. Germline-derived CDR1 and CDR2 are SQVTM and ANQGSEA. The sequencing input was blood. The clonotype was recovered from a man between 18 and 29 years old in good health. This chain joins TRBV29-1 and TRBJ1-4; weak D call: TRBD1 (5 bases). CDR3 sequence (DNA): TGCAGCGTTGGCAGGGCCATGGATGAAAAACTGTTTTTT. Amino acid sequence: CSVGRAMDEKLFF.